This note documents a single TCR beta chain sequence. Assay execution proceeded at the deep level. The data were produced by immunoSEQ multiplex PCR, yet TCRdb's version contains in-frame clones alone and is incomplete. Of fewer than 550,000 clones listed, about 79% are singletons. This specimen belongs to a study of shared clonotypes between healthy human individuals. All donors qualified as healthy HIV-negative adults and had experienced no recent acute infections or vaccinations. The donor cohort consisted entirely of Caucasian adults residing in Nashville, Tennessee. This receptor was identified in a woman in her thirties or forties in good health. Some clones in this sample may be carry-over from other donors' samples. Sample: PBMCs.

As DNA, the CDR3 is TGTGCCAGCAGTTTAAATGTGGGCACTTATAATTCACCCCTCCACTTT. Protein sequence: CASSLNVGTYNSPLHF. The rearrangement links TRBV28 to TRBJ1-6; D unresolved. The CDR3 has 16 residues. Germline V CDR1 and CDR2: MDHEN, SYDVKM. Trimming took 2 bases from V and 4 from J, leaving 12 bases between them.